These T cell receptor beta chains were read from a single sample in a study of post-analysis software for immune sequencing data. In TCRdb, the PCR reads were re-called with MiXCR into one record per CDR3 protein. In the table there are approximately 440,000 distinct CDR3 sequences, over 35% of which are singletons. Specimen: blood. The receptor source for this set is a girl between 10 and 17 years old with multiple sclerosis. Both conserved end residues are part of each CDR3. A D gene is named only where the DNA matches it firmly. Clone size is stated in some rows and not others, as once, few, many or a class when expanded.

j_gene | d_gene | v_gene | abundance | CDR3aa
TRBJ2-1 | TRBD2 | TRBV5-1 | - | CASSQLAGDSYNEQFF
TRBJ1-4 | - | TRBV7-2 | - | CASSLEGGIWEKLFF
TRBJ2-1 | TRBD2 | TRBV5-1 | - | CASKSGDPSDEQFF
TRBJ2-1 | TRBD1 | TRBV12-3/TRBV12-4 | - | CATSGTGIYNEQFF
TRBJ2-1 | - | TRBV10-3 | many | CAIRGSGRESSYNEQFF
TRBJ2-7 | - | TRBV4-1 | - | CASSQEGKGLIPYEQYF
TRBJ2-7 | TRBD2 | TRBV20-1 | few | CSARARTSGTHEQYF
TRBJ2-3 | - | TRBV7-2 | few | CASSLVLTSGGSRDTQYF
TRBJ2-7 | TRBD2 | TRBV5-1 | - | CASSLGAGAPYEQYF
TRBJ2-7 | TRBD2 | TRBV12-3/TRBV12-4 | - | CASSVHRTSGLYEQYF
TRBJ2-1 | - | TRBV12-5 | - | CASGSDGGSGNEQFF
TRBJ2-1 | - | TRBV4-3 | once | CASSQDRAENEQFF
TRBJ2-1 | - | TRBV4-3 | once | CASSQGTLNEQFF
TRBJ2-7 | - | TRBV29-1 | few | CSFGMLGYPYEQYF
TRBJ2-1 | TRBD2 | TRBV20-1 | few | CSARDLAGVFNEQFF
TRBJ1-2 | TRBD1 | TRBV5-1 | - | CASSGTANPYGYTF
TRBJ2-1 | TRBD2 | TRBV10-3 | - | CAIRGTSGRARNEQFF
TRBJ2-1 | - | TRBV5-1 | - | CASSLAPDPYNEQFF
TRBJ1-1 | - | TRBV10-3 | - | CATGGDMNTEAFF
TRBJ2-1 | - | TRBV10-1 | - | CASSSAVEDEQFF
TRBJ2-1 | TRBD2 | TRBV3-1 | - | CASSHIRIAGAGYNEQFF
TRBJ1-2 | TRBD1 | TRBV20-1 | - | CSAMGTGEGGYTF
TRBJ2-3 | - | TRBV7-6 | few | CASSLATGPAIDTQYF
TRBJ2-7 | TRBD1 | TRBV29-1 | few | CSVEAGTGGSYEQYF